This T cell receptor (beta chain) was obtained from a study of tumor and adjacent non-tumor tissue in lung cancer. Points from the study as a whole: Normal lung showed higher cumulative top 100 clone frequency than tumor.

A modified ARM-PCR protocol with three rounds of nested PCR amplified TCRbeta. Via MiXCR, TCRdb re-called the multiplex PCR reads, giving one row per CDR3 protein. In the table there are about 98,000 distinct CDR3 sequences, 80% of which are singletons. The template was RNA from unsorted bulk tissue. Distant lung tissue was collected more than 3 cm away from the tumor edge. In its sample, this clonotype was seen a few times. Its antigen is currently unknown. The junction shows a germline mismatch at one end, possibly a read error. The CDR3 loop spans 14 amino acids. The germline V gene encodes CDR1 SGHAT and CDR2 FQNNGV.

The sample comprised distant non-tumor lung tissue. This chain uses TRBV11-2 with TRBJ2-1, with D unresolved. The TCR sequence derives from a man between 60 and 70 years old with small cell lung cancer. The CDR3 sequence is CASSLGPGNNEQFF. As DNA, the CDR3 is TGTGCTAGCAGCTTAGGACCGGGCAACAATGAGCAGTTCTTC.